This passage covers 16 T cell receptor beta chains from one sample sequenced in a study of blood T cell repertoires in COVID-19. The assay was immunoSEQ multiplex PCR, and TCRdb's table has in-frame clones only and misses some. The table lists about 170,000 clones, approximately 84% of them singletons. Source material: peripheral blood. These receptors were taken from a human donor with acute or convalescent COVID-19. The donor label of this sample is uncertain.

This chain joins TRBV11-2 and TRBJ2-3; TRBD1 matches at 9 bases. The CDR3 is 16 residues long. The J segment lost 4 bases and the V segment lost 1 base, leaving 6 bases of the junction unmatched. CDR1 is SGHAT, CDR2 FQNNGV, per germline. The CDR3 here is CASSLVPGQGSDTQYF. DNA of the CDR3: TGTGCCAGCAGCTTAGTTCCGGGACAGGGATCAGATACGCAGTATTTT.

This clone was detected a few times. The V call is TRBV4-1, the J call TRBJ1-1; 8 bases line up with TRBD1. Trimming took 1 base from V and 10 from J; bases not matched to a gene: 11. The CDR3 covers 15 residues. Germline V gene lookup returns CDR1 MGHRA and CDR2 YSYEKL. In DNA, the CDR3 is TGCGCCAGCAGCCAAGTTTTGGGACAGGCGTTAGGAGCTTTCTTT. It encodes CASSQVLGQALGAFF.

CDR3 sequence reads: CASSLIQGGNYGYTF. CDR3 coding DNA: TGTGCCAGCAGCTTAATCCAGGGCGGAAACTATGGCTACACCTTC. The chain recombines TRBV7-2 with TRBJ1-2; possibly TRBD1 for D (5 bases). V dropped 2 bases and J dropped 2 bases, with 12 bases sitting between them. In germline, CDR1 is SGHTA, CDR2 FQGNSA. The length of the CDR3 is 15 residues. Variable domain in full (rest from reference TRBV7-2 and TRBJ1-2): GAGVSQSPSNKVTEKGKDVELRCDPISGHTALYWYRQSLGQGLEFLIYFQGNSAPDKSGLPSDRFSAERTGGSVSTLTIQRTQQEDSAVYLCASSLIQGGNYGYTFGSGTRLTVV.

The chain couples TRBV6-5 to TRBJ1-1, with a tentative D call TRBD1 (6 bases). The CDR3 covers 14 residues. In germline, CDR1 is MNHEY, CDR2 SVGAGI. Trimming cost V 4 bases and J 5 bases, with 14 bases left between them. The CDR3 loop reads CASSFSNRETEAFF. The CDR3 DNA reads TGTGCCAGCAGTTTCTCCAACAGGGAAACTGAAGCTTTCTTT.

The V call is TRBV6-6, the J call TRBJ1-2, with D unclear. V lost 6 bases and J lost 6, with 8 bases in between. The CDR3 loop spans 11 amino acids. Germline CDR1 and CDR2: MNHNY and SVGAGI (reference sequence). CDR3 bases: TGTGCCAGCAGCCCCGGGGATGGCTACACCTTC. Residues: CASSPGDGYTF.

The chain employs TRBV5-1 and TRBJ1-4, with 8 bases aligning to TRBD1. The CDR3 is 17 amino acids. Germline trimming cut 1 base from V and 0 bases from J; bases unmatched to any gene: 5. Germline-derived CDR1 and CDR2 are SGHRS and YFSETQ. In DNA, the CDR3 is TGCGCCAGCAGCTTGTACAGGGGGGTATCAACTAATGAAAAACTGTTTTTT. This codes for CASSLYRGVSTNEKLFF.

The chain links TRBV11-2 to TRBJ2-5, with 11 bases lining up with TRBD2. The CDR3 runs to 14 residues. V shed 6 bases and J 5 bases; nucleotides not matched to a gene: 5. Germline assignment: CDR1 SGHAT and CDR2 FQNNGV. Written as DNA, the CDR3 is TGTGCCAGCAGGCCTAGCGGGGGGATGGAGACCCAGTACTTC. Protein product: CASRPSGGMETQYF.

The chain has TRBV19 and TRBJ1-4; 10 nucleotides line up with TRBD1. V shed 8 bases and J 8 bases; nucleotides not matched to a gene: 8. CDR3 length: 14 residues. The germline gives CDR1 LNHDA, CDR2 SQIVND (reference sequence). DNA of the CDR3: TGTGCCAGTGGGAGGACAGGGGGAGAAGAAAAACTGTTTTTT. This gives the protein CASGRTGGEEKLFF.

Only a few counts were recorded for this clone. The chain recombines TRBV13 with TRBJ2-7; 10 nucleotides align to TRBD2. CDR3 size: 17 residues. Per germline, CDR1 PRHDT and CDR2 FYEKMQ (reference sequence). Trimming at V came to 3 bases and at J to 2 bases, leaving 10 bases not matched to a gene. The CDR3 spells CASSFTPGLAVPYEQYF. The CDR3 DNA follows: TGTGCCAGCAGCTTTACCCCCGGACTAGCGGTACCCTACGAGCAGTACTTC. Looking up the rest from reference TRBV13 and TRBJ2-7 gives the full variable domain: AAGVIQSPRHLIKEKRETATLKCYPIPRHDTVYWYQQGPGQDPQFLISFYEKMQSDKGSIPDRFSAQQFSDYHSELNMSSLELGDSALYFCASSFTPGLAVPYEQYFGPGTRLTVT.

The chain employs TRBV5-1 and TRBJ2-2; tentative D call: TRBD1 (7 bases). Germline V lookup: CDR1 SGHRS, CDR2 YFSETQ. V lost 4 bases to trimming and J lost 7 bases, with 17 bases between them. This CDR3 region has 15 residues. CDR3 loop: CASSLPAQGGGELFF. CDR3 sequence (DNA): TGCGCCAGCAGCCTGCCCGCTCAGGGGGGCGGGGAGCTGTTTTTT.

V gene TRBV7-9 combines with J gene TRBJ2-3; D is undetermined. The germline V gene has CDR1 SEHNR and CDR2 FQNEAQ (reference sequence). V was cut by 0 bases and J by 6 bases, with 13 bases left in between. CDR3 size: 15 residues. The CDR3 protein is CASSLASVQIDTQYF. CDR3 nucleotide sequence: TGTGCCAGCAGCTTAGCGTCAGTCCAGATTGATACGCAGTATTTT.

The CDR3 DNA reads as TGTGCCAGCAGCTCCGGGACAGGGGTTGAAAAACTGTTTTTT. Encoded protein: CASSSGTGVEKLFF. The V and J genes are TRBV2 and TRBJ1-4, with 10 bases lining up with TRBD1. The CDR3 is 14 amino acids. The V gene's germline CDR1 is SNHLY and CDR2 FYNNEI. J was trimmed by 7 bases and V by 6 bases; bases with no gene match: 5.

The V gene is TRBV30, the J gene TRBJ2-2; TRBD2 agrees at 10 bases. This CDR3 region has 15 residues. CDR1 and CDR2 from the germline V gene are GTSNPN and SVGIG (reference sequence). After removal of 0 bases from V and 7 bases from J, the junction contained 5 bases not matched to a gene. The CDR3 here is CAWSVLAGDLGELFF. The CDR3 nucleotides read TGTGCCTGGAGTGTCCTAGCGGGAGATCTCGGGGAGCTGTTTTTT.

The chain's CDR3 is CASSSDRASGEKLFF. The CDR3 nucleotides read TGCGCCAGCAGCTCCGACAGGGCTTCGGGGGAAAAACTGTTTTTT. The chain is built from TRBV5-1 and TRBJ1-4; 7 nucleotides line up with TRBD1. Trimming removed 3 bases from V and 8 bases from J; junction bases left unmatched: 10. Germline CDR1 and CDR2: SGHRS and YFSETQ. The CDR3 is 15 residues long.

This sequence joins TRBV5-8 and TRBJ2-6; D is possibly TRBD2 (5 bases). Trimming took off 0 bases at V and 3 bases at J, with 13 bases between the two ends. This CDR3 contains 17 residues. The germline CDR1 and CDR2 sequences are SGHTS and YDEGEE. The CDR3: CASSLEGVQGGANVLTF. The CDR3 DNA follows: TGTGCCAGCAGCTTGGAGGGAGTGCAAGGTGGGGCCAACGTCCTGACTTTC.

The rearrangement links TRBV10-1 to TRBJ2-7; the D gene is possibly TRBD2 (6 bases). Trimming took 8 bases from V and 7 from J, leaving 21 bases between them. Germline V gene sequence: CDR1 WNHNN, CDR2 SYGVQD (reference sequence). This CDR3 region has 14 residues. This CDR3 is CASSLGGPMGEQYF. Written as DNA, the CDR3 is TGCGCCAGCTCACTCGGAGGGCCTATGGGTGAGCAGTACTTC.